This T cell receptor beta chain was identified during a study of T cell changes during pregnancy in multiple sclerosis. CDR1 is LGHNA, CDR2 YSLEER, per germline. With 2 bases clipped from V and 7 bases from J, the junction kept 1 base outside the gene matches. The CDR3 covers 14 residues. TCRdb's copy holds only in-frame clones and misses some; the assay was immunoSEQ multiplex PCR. The table includes about 18,000 clones, approximately 87% detected once. The sample in question was CD8+ T cells from peripheral blood mononuclear cells, obtained after pregnancy. The V call is TRBV4-3, the J call TRBJ1-6; 8 nucleotides line up with TRBD1. The receptor was isolated from a female donor with multiple sclerosis, enrolled in a pregnancy study. CDR3 sequence (DNA): TGCGCCAGCAGCCAAACAGGGGGGAATTCACCCCTCCACTTT. This gives the protein CASSQTGGNSPLHF.